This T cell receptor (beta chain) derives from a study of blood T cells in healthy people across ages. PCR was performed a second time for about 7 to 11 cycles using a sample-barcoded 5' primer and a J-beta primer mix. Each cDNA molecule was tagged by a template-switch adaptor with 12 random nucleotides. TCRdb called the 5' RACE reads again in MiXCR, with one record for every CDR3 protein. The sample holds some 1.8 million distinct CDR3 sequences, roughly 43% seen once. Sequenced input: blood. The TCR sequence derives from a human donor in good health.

The CDR3 DNA reads TGCGCCAGCAGCCCGGAGTCCATCGCCGGGGAGCTGTTTTTT. This translates into CASSPESIAGELFF. The genes are TRBV5-1 and TRBJ2-2; D not resolved. CDR3 length: 14 residues. The V gene lost 4 bases and the J gene lost 6 bases, with 13 bases spanning the gap. CDR1 and CDR2 from the germline V gene are SGHRS and YFSETQ.